This T cell receptor beta chain was captured in a study of CD4 T cells in relation to SARS-CoV-2 and coronaviruses. General study points: Monoreactive clones expanded significantly more to SARS-CoV-2 than crossreactive clones did.

TCRdb's copy holds only in-frame clones and misses some; the assay was immunoSEQ multiplex PCR. There are about 65,000 clones in the sample; 80% to 90% occur only once, and about 1.6% lies in the top ten. Worth noting for this clone: What it binds is unknown.

Before the COVID-19 pandemic, during about 2011-2019, CD4+ T cells were taken from unexposed donors. With 3 bases removed from V and 4 bases from J, the gap between germline ends came to 17 bases. This CDR3 has 16 amino acids. The germline CDR1 and CDR2 sequences are SGHDN and FVKESK. The source material was memory CD4+ T cells from PBMCs. This TCR derives from a human donor in good health. The chain combines TRBV14 with TRBJ2-3; TRBD1 or TRBD2 may be the D gene (5 bases each). CDR3 residues: CASSHLQGRGPDTQYF. The CDR3 DNA follows: TGTGCCAGCAGCCACCTTCAGGGACGGGGCCCAGATACGCAGTATTTT.